The 16 T cell receptor beta chains reported below all come from one sample, sequenced in a study of T cell changes during pregnancy in multiple sclerosis. The protocol was immunoSEQ multiplex PCR, while the TCRdb copy is restricted to in-frame clones and leaves out a portion. The data show some 60,000 clones, over 85% seen once. Sequences were derived from peripheral blood, sampled in the first trimester of pregnancy. These receptors originate from a female donor in good health, enrolled as a control in a pregnancy study.

This sequence joins TRBV27 and TRBJ1-2, with 8 bases matching TRBD1. Germline V gene data show CDR1 as MNHEY and CDR2 as SMNVEV (reference sequence). Trimming took 2 bases from V and 7 from J; bases not matched to a gene: 12. There are 16 residues in the CDR3. This chain's CDR3 is CASSLMPGQGITGYTF. The CDR3 DNA is TGTGCCAGCAGTTTAATGCCCGGACAGGGAATTACTGGCTACACCTTC.

This rearrangement joins TRBV7-3 to TRBJ2-2, with 8 bases aligning to TRBD1. V was clipped by 3 bases and J by 4 bases; unmatched bases: 7. The germline CDR1 and CDR2 sequences are SGHTA and FQGTGA. The CDR3 contains 16 residues. CDR3 nucleotide sequence: TGTGCCAGCAGCTTGGGGCAGGGGGCACGCACCGGGGAGCTGTTTTTT. Residues: CASSLGQGARTGELFF.

This chain connects TRBV9 to TRBJ2-3, with 9 positions matching TRBD2. The junction had 7 bases not matched to a gene; V was cut back by 7 bases and J by 1 base. From germline, CDR1 is SGDLS and CDR2 YYNGEE. This CDR3 region has 15 residues. CDR3 nucleotide sequence: TGTGCCAGCGGCGAGCGGGGGGACCGCACAGATACGCAGTATTTT. The encoded protein is CASGERGDRTDTQYF.

The rearrangement links TRBV25-1 to TRBJ2-1; D is uncertain. The CDR3 covers 16 residues. Trimming left V 10 bases short and J 5 bases short, with 24 bases between. Germline loops: CDR1 MGHDK, CDR2 SYGVNS. The CDR3 nucleotides are TGTGCCACCCGTCCACTATTAAGTACTCATAACAATGAGCAGTTCTTC. It encodes CATRPLLSTHNNEQFF.

The V gene is TRBV28, the J gene TRBJ1-5; tentative D call: TRBD1 (6 bases). The germline V gene encodes CDR1 MDHEN and CDR2 SYDVKM. V lost 4 bases and J lost 5, with 18 bases in between. The CDR3 is 16 amino acids. The CDR3 sequence: CASSSGGRGAHQPQHF. The CDR3 nucleotides are TGTGCCAGCAGTTCCGGGGGGCGGGGGGCACATCAGCCCCAGCATTTT.

The rearrangement links TRBV28 to TRBJ1-5; TRBD1 matches at 7 bases. Losses at the gene ends were 5 bases for V and 1 base for J; bases not matched to a gene: 26. The CDR3 covers 22 residues. CDR1 and CDR2 (germline): MDHEN, SYDVKM. The CDR3 is CASSTFFAADRRPTLSNQPQHF. As DNA, the CDR3 is TGTGCCAGCAGTACCTTTTTTGCGGCGGACAGGCGCCCCACTTTAAGCAATCAGCCCCAGCATTTT. Variable domain in full (rest from reference TRBV28 and TRBJ1-5): DVKVTQSSRYLVKRTGEKVFLECVQDMDHENMFWYRQDPGLGLRLIYFSYDVKMKEKGDIPEGYSVSREKKERFSLILESASTNQTSMYLCASSTFFAADRRPTLSNQPQHFGDGTRLSIL.

The chain is built from TRBV18 and TRBJ1-5; 7 nucleotides line up with TRBD1. CDR3 length: 17 residues. J gave up 8 bases and V 2 bases, and 15 bases lay outside the gene matches. Germline assignment: CDR1 KGHSH and CDR2 LQKENI. The CDR3 nucleotides are TGTGCCAGCTCACCAAGGGACAGCGTGTTGGGGTTAGAGCCCCAGCATTTT. Protein product: CASSPRDSVLGLEPQHF. Based on the CDR3 plus reference TRBV18 and TRBJ1-5, the full variable domain is NAGVMQNPRHLVRRRGQEARLRCSPMKGHSHVYWYRQLPEEGLKFMVYLQKENIIDESGMPKERFSAEFPKEGPSILRIQQVVRGDSAAYFCASSPRDSVLGLEPQHFGDGTRLSIL.

Comments on this clone: The same CDR3 is also encoded by other DNA sequences in this sample. This rearrangement joins TRBV7-3 to TRBJ2-7; maybe TRBD2 (5 bases). This CDR3 is 13 amino acids long. V was clipped by 0 bases and J by 4 bases, with 7 bases between them. In germline, CDR1 is SGHTA, CDR2 FQGTGA. CDR3 DNA sequence: TGTGCCAGCAGCTTAACGGGAGATTACGAGCAGTACTTC. It encodes CASSLTGDYEQYF.

CDR3 loop: CASSDSSNYGYTF. DNA of the CDR3: TGTGCCAGTAGTGACAGTTCTAACTATGGCTACACCTTC. This chain links TRBV19 with TRBJ1-2, with a weak D call TRBD1 (5 bases). The CDR3 extends over 13 amino acids. Germline CDR1 reads LNHDA; CDR2 reads SQIVND (reference sequence). Trimming left V 5 bases short and J 0 bases short, with 7 bases between.

This chain links TRBV11-3 with TRBJ2-1, with 9 nucleotides matching TRBD1. V trimming: 6 bases; J trimming: 8 bases; junction bases outside the gene matches: 14. The CDR3 spans 16 residues. CDR1 and CDR2 (germline): SGHNT, YENEEA. CDR3: CASSSRQGGFRDEQFF. The DNA for the CDR3 is TGTGCCAGCAGTTCCAGACAGGGGGGTTTTAGAGATGAGCAGTTCTTC. The full variable domain, with the rest looked up from reference TRBV11-3 and TRBJ2-1, is EAGVVQSPRYKIIEKKQPVAFWCNPISGHNTLYWYLQNLGQGPELLIRYENEEAVDDSQLPKDRFSAERLKGVDSTLKIQPAELGDSAVYLCASSSRQGGFRDEQFFGPGTRLTVL.

The chain carries TRBV29-1 and TRBJ2-2, with TRBD1 matching 7 bases. V lost 8 bases and J lost 1; bases outside the gene matches: 7. Germline CDR1 and CDR2: SQVTM and ANQGSEA. The CDR3 runs 14 residues. CDR3 protein: CSSRQGQNTGELFF. CDR3 nucleotide sequence: TGCAGCTCCAGACAGGGTCAGAACACCGGGGAGCTGTTTTTT.

V usage is TRBV9 and J usage is TRBJ2-3; 9 bases line up with TRBD2. V shed 6 bases, J shed 5 bases, and the junction held 7 bases outside the gene matches. The CDR3 loop spans 14 amino acids. The germline V gene has CDR1 SGDLS and CDR2 YYNGEE. In DNA, the CDR3 is TGTGCCAGCACCCCGGGACTAGCAAGAGATACGCAGTATTTT. Translating it yields CASTPGLARDTQYF.

This clone was recorded a few times. The J gene is TRBJ2-2, the V gene TRBV7-2, with a tentative D call TRBD1 (6 bases). V was pared by 6 bases and J by 0 bases, with 14 bases between. The germline V gene has CDR1 SGHTA and CDR2 FQGNSA. This CDR3 is built from 16 residues. CDR3 region: CASRTRQVANTGELFF. CDR3 nucleotide sequence: TGTGCCAGCAGGACCCGACAGGTCGCGAACACCGGGGAGCTGTTTTTT.

The chain joins TRBV4-3 to TRBJ2-1; 10 nucleotides line up with TRBD2. The length of the CDR3 is 15 residues. The germline V gene has CDR1 LGHNA and CDR2 YSLEER. V lost 5 bases and J lost 4; bases outside the gene matches: 5. The CDR3 here is CASSVSGGPYNEQFF. CDR3 DNA sequence: TGCGCCAGCAGCGTTAGCGGGGGGCCTTACAATGAGCAGTTCTTC.

The chain is built from TRBV19 and TRBJ1-2; 7 bases fit TRBD1. The CDR3 is made up of 12 amino acids. Germline CDR1 reads LNHDA; CDR2 reads SQIVND (reference sequence). Trimming took 6 bases from V and 3 from J; bases not matched to a gene: 1. The CDR3 DNA follows: TGTGCCAGTAGGACAGGGCACTATGGCTACACCTTC. This sequence encodes CASRTGHYGYTF.

The V and J genes are TRBV5-6 and TRBJ1-6; the D is unclear. The CDR3 extends over 14 amino acids. V was trimmed by 5 bases and J by 9 bases, leaving 15 bases between them. Looked up from germline, CDR1 is SGHDT and CDR2 is YYEEEE. CDR3 protein: CASSLGGLGSPLHF. CDR3 coding DNA: TGTGCCAGCAGTCTGGGAGGGTTGGGTTCACCCCTCCACTTT.